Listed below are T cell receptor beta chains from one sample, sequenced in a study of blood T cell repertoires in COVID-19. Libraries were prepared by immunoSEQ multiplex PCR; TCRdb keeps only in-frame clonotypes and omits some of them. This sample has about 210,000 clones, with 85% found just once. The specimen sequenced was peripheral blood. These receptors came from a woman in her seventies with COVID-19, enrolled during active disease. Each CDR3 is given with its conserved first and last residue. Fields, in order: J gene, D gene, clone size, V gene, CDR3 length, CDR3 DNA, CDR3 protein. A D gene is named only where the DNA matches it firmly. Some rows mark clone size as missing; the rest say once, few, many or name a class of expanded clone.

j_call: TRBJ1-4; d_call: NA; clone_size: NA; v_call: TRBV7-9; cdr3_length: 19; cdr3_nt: TGTGCCAGCAGCTGGCAACTACAGACCGGGGGAGGAACTAATGAAAAACTGTTTTTT; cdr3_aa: CASSWQLQTGGGTNEKLFF
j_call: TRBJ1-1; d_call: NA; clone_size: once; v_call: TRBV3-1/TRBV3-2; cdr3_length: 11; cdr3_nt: TGTGCCAGCAGTCTCGGAGAAGAAGCTTTCTTT; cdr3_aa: CASSLGEEAFF
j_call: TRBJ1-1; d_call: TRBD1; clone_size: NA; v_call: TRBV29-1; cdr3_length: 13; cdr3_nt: TGCAGCGTTAGGACAGGGATGAACACTGAAGCTTTCTTT; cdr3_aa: CSVRTGMNTEAFF
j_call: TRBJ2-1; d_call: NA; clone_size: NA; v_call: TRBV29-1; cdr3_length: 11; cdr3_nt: TGCAGCCTTCCCTCGGGGAATGAGCAGTTCTTC; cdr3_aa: CSLPSGNEQFF
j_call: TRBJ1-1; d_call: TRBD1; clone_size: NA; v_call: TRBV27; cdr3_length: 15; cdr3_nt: TGTGCCAGCAGTAAAAAACAGGGGGCGTACACTGAAGCTTTCTTT; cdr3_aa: CASSKKQGAYTEAFF
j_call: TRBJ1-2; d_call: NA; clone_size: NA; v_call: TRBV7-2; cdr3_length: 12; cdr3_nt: TGTGCCAGCAGCTTAGCGGGGGGTGGCTACACCTTC; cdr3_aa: CASSLAGGGYTF
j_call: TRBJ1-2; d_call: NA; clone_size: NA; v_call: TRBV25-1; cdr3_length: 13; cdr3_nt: TGTGCCAGCAGTGAATTGGGCCGCTATGGCTACACCTTC; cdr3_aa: CASSELGRYGYTF
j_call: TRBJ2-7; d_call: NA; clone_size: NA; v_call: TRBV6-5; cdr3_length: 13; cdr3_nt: TGTGCCAGCAGTTACCAGACAAATTACGAGCAGTACTTC; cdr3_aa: CASSYQTNYEQYF
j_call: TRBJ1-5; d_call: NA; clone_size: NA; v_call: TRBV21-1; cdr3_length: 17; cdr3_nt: TGTGCCAGCAGCAAACTCGGGCAGGGAAGGATCAATCAGCCCCAGCATTTT; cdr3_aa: CASSKLGQGRINQPQHF
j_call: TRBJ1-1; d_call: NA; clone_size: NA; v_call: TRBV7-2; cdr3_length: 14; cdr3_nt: TGTGCCAGCAGCGTGACAGGTCTATGGCCTGAAGCTTTCTTT; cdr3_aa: CASSVTGLWPEAFF
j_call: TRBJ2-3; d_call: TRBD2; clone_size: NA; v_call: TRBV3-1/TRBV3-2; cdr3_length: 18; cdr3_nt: TGTGCCAGCAGCCAAGATATCCTAGCGGGGGGTAGCACAGATACGCAGTATTTT; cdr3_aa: CASSQDILAGGSTDTQYF
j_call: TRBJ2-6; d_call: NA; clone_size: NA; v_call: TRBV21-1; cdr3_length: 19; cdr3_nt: TGTGCCAGCAGCCCCGGGACAGGGGTTCCGGACGCTGGGGCCAACGTCCTGACTTTC; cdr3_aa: CASSPGTGVPDAGANVLTF
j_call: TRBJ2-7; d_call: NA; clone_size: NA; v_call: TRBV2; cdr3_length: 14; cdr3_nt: TGTGCCAGCAGTGAATCTGTCAGGGGTAGCGAGCAGTACTTC; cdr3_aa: CASSESVRGSEQYF
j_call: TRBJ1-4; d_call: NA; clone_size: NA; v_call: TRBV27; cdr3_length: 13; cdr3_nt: TGTGCCAGCACGGGGAGGCTAAATGAAAAACTGTTTTTT; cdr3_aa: CASTGRLNEKLFF
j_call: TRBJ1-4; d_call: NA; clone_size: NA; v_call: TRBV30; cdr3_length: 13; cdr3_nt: TGTGCCTGGAGCAGAGGAAGTAATGAAAAACTGTTTTTT; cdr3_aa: CAWSRGSNEKLFF
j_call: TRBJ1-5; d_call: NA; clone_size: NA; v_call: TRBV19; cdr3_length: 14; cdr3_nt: TGTGCCAGTAGTATTCAGGGGCAGGTTCAGCCCCAGCATTTT; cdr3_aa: CASSIQGQVQPQHF
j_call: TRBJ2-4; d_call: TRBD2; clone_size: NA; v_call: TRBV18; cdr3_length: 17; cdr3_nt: TGTGCCAGCTCACCGCTCGGACTAGCGGGAGCCAAAAACATTCAGTACTTC; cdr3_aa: CASSPLGLAGAKNIQYF
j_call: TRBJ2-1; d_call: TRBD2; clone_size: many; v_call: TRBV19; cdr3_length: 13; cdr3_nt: TGTGCCAGTAGTATCAGTAGCGGGGATGAGCAGTTCTTC; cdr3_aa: CASSISSGDEQFF
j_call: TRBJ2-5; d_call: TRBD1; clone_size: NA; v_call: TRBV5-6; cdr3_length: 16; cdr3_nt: TGTGCCAGCAGCTTGGTCGGGACAGTGCACGAAGAGACCCAGTACTTC; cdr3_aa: CASSLVGTVHEETQYF
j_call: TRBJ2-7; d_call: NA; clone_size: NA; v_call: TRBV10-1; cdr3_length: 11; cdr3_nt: TGCGCCAGCAGGGGGGGTTACGAGCAGTACTTC; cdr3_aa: CASRGGYEQYF
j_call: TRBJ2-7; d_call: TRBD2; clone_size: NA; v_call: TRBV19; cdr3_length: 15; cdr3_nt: TGTGCCAGTAGTACTACTAGCGGAATCTCCTACGAGCAGTACTTC; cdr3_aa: CASSTTSGISYEQYF
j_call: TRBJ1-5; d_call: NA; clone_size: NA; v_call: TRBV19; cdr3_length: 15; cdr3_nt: TGTGCCAGTAGTATAATGGAGTCTGGGTATCAGCCCCAGCATTTT; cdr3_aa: CASSIMESGYQPQHF
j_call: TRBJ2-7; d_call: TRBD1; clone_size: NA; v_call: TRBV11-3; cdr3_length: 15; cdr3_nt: TGTGCCAGCAGCGCGAGACAGGGTCGGGGCTACGAGCAGTACTTC; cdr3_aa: CASSARQGRGYEQYF
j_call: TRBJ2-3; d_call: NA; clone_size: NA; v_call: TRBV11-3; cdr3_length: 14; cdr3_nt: TGTGCCAGCAGCCCCTCGCGGAGCACAGATACGCAGTATTTT; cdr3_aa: CASSPSRSTDTQYF
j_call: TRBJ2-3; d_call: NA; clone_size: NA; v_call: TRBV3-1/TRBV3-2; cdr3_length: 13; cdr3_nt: TGTGCCAGCAGCCTAAAGGGGGCAGATACGCAGTATTTT; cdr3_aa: CASSLKGADTQYF
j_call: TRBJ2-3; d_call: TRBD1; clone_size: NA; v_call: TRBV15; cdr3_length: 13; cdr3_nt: TGTGCCACCCGGGGACAGGGTGGAGATACGCAGTATTTT; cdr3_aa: CATRGQGGDTQYF
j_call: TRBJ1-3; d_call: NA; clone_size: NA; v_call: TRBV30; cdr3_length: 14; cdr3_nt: TGTGCCTGGGTACAGGGCTTCGATGGAAACACCATATATTTT; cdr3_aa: CAWVQGFDGNTIYF
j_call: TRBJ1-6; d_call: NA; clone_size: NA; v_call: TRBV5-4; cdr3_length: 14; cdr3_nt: TGTGCCAGCAGCTTGACAGGGAATAATTCACCCCTCCACTTT; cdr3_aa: CASSLTGNNSPLHF
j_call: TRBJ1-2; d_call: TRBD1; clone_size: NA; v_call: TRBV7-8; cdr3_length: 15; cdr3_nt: TGTGCCAGCAGCTCCACCGGGACAGGGGGCACGGGCTACACCTTC; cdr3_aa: CASSSTGTGGTGYTF
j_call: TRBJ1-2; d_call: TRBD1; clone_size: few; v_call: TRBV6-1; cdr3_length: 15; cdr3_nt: TGTGCCAGCAGTGAAACTGGACAGGTGTTAGGTGGCTACACCTTC; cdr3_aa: CASSETGQVLGGYTF
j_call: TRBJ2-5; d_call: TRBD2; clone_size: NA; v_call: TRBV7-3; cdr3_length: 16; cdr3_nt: TGTGCCAGCAGCTTAGAACTAGCGGGAGCAGGAGAGACCCAGTACTTC; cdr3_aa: CASSLELAGAGETQYF
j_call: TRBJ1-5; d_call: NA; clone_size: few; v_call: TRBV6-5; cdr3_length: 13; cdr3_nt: TGTGCCAGCACCACCCAGGGGCATCAGCCCCAGCATTTT; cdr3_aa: CASTTQGHQPQHF
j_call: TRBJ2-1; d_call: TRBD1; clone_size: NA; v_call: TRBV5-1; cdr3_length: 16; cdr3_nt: TGCGCCAGCAGCTTGGGGCAGGGGGCTTCCTACAATGAGCAGTTCTTC; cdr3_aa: CASSLGQGASYNEQFF
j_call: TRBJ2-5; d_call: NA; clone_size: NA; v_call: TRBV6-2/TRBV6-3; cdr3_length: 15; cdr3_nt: TGTGCCAGCAGTGTACCTAGGACAGCCGGGGAGACCCAGTACTTC; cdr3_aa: CASSVPRTAGETQYF
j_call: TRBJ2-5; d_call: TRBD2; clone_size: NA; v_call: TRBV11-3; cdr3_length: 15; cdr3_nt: TGTGCCAGCAGCTTAGGCGTGAGCGGGAGCACGACCCAGTACTTC; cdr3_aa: CASSLGVSGSTTQYF
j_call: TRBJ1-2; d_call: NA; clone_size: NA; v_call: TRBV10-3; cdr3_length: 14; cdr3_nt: TGTGCCATCAGTGAGTCGACAGGATATGATGGCTACACCTTC; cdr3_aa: CAISESTGYDGYTF
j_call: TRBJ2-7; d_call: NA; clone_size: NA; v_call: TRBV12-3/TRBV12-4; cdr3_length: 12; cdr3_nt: TGTGCCAGCAGCCCCAGCGAGGGCGAGCAGTACTTC; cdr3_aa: CASSPSEGEQYF
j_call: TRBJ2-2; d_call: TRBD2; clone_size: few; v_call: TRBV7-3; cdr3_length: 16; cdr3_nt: TGTGCCAGCAGCTCACTAGCGGGAGGGAACACCGGGGAGCTGTTTTTT; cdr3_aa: CASSSLAGGNTGELFF
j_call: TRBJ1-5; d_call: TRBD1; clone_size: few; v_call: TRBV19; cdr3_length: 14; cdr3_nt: TGTGCCACCTCACAGGGGAAGGTGTTTCAGCCCCAGCATTTT; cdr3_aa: CATSQGKVFQPQHF
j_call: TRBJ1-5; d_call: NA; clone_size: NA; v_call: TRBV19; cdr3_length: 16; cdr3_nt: TGTGCCAGTAGTATAGGTTCGGGGAATAGCAATCAGCCCCAGCATTTT; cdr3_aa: CASSIGSGNSNQPQHF
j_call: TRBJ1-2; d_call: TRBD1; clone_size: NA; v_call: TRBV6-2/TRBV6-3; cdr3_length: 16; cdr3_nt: TGTGCCAGCAGTTACCCGCAGCCCGGGACAGAATCCTCTCCTACCTTC; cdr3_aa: CASSYPQPGTESSPTF
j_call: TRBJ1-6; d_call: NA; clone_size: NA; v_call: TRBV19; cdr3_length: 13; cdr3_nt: TGTGCCAGTGGACAGCTTTATAATTCACCCCTCCACTTT; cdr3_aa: CASGQLYNSPLHF
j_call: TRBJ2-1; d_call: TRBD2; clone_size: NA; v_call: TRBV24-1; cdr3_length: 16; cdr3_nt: TGTGCCACCAGTGATGCCGCATTAGCGGGGTTCAATGAGCAGTTCTTC; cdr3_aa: CATSDAALAGFNEQFF
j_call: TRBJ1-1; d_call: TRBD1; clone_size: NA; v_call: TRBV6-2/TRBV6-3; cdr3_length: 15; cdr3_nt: TGTGCCAGCAGCCACAACAGGGGGCGCAACACTGAAGCTTTCTTT; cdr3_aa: CASSHNRGRNTEAFF
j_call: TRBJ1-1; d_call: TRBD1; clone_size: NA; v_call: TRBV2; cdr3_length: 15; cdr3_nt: TGTGCCAGCAGCCGTAGTGGACAGGGAAACACTGAAGCTTTCTTT; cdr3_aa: CASSRSGQGNTEAFF
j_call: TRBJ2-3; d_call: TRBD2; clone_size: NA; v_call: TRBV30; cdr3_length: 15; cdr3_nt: TGTGCCTGGAGTTCGGGCGGGAGGAATACAGATACGCAGTATTTT; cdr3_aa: CAWSSGGRNTDTQYF
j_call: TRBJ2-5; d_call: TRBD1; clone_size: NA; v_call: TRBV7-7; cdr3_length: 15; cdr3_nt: TGTGCTAGCAGCTCAACAGGGGATAAGGTAGAGACCCAGTACTTC; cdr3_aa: CASSSTGDKVETQYF
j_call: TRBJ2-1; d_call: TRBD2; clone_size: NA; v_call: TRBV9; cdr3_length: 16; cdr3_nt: TGTGCCAGCAGCCCCCAGACTAGCGGGAGTCGGGGTGAGCAGTTCTTC; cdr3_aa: CASSPQTSGSRGEQFF
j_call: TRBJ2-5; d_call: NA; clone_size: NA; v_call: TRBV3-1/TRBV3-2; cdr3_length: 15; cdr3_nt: TGTGCCAGCAGCCAGTATCGGGGAGGGGGGGAGACCCAGTACTTC; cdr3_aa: CASSQYRGGGETQYF
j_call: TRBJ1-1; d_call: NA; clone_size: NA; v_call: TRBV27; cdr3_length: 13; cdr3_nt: TGTGCCAGCAGTTTTCGAGGGTACACTGAAGCTTTCTTT; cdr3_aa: CASSFRGYTEAFF
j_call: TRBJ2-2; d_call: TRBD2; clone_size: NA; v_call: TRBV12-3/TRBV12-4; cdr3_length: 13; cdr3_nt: TGTGCCAGCGGGAGGGCAGGACCTGGGGAGCTGTTTTTT; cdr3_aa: CASGRAGPGELFF
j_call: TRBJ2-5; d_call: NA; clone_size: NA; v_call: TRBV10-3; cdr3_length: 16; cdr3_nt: TGTGCCATCAGTGAGACCGGGGCCTTGGGGGGAGAGACCCAGTACTTC; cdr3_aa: CAISETGALGGETQYF
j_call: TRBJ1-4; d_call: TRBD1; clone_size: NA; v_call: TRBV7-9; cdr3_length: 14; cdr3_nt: TGTGCCAGCAGCCCAAATACAGGGGGTGAAAAACTGTTTTTT; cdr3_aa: CASSPNTGGEKLFF
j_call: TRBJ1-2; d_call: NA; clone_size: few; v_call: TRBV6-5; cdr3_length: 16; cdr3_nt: TGTGCCAGCAGTTACTCGTTGAGCGAACGGGGTGTGGGCTACACCTTC; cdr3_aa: CASSYSLSERGVGYTF
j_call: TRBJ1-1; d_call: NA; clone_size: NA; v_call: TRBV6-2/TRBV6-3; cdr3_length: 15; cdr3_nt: TGTGCCAGCAGTTACTCAGGGGTGGGGAACACTGAAGCTTTCTTT; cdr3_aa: CASSYSGVGNTEAFF